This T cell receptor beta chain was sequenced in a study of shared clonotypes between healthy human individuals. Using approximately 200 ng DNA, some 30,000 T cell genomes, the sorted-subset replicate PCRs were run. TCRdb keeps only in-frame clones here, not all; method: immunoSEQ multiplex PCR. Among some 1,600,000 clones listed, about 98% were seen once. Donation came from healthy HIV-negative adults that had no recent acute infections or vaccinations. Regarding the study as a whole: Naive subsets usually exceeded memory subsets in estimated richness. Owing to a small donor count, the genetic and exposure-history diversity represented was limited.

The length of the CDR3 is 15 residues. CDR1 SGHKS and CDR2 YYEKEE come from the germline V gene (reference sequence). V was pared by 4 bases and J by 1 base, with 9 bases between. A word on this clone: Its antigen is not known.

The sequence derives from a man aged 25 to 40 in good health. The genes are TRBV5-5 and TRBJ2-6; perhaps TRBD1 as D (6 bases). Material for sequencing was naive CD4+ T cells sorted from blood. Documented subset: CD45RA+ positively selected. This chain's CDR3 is CASSATGSGANVLTF. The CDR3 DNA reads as TGTGCCAGCAGCGCTACAGGGTCTGGGGCCAACGTCCTGACTTTC. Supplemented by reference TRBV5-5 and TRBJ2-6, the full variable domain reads DAGVTQSPTHLIKTRGQQVTLRCSPISGHKSVSWYQQVLGQGPQFIFQYYEKEERGRGNFPDRFSARQFPNYSSELNVNALLLGDSALYLCASSATGSGANVLTFGAGSRLTVL.